This T cell receptor (beta chain) is from a study of shared clonotypes between healthy human individuals. With regard to this clone: Its antigen is as yet unknown.

The protocol was immunoSEQ multiplex PCR, while the TCRdb copy is restricted to in-frame clones and leaves out a portion. The data hold almost 700,000 clones, with 92% observed a single time. Germline assignment: CDR1 MNHEY and CDR2 SMNVEV (reference sequence). This CDR3 region has 14 residues. Trimming at V came to 7 bases and at J to 6 bases, leaving 7 bases not matched to a gene. Naive CD8 cells lacked CD45RO, underwent positive selection for CCR7 and left out terminally differentiated effector memory CD45RA+ cells. The study's findings and limits: Larger estimated richness was generally recorded for naive subsets relative to memory subsets.

The specimen was naive CD8+ T cells sorted from blood. The receptor comes from a man aged 25 to 40 in good health. The chain couples TRBV27 to TRBJ2-1, with 9 bases that match TRBD2. The CDR3 here is CASTGTSIVNEQFF. Written as DNA, the CDR3 is TGTGCCAGCACCGGGACTAGCATTGTCAATGAGCAGTTCTTC.